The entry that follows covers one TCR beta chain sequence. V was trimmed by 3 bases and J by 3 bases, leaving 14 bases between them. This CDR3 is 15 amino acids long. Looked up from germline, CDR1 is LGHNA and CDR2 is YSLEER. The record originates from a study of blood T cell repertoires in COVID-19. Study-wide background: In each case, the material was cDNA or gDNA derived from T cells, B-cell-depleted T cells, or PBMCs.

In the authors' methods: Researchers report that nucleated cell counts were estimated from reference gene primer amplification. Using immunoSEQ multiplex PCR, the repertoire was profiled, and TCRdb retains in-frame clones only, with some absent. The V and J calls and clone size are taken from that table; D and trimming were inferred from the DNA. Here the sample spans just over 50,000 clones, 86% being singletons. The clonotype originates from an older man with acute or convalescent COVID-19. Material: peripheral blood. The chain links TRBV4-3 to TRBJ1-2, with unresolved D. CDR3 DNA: TGCGCCAGCAGCCATACACAAACGCTCTACTATGGCTACACCTTC. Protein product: CASSHTQTLYYGYTF.